The T cell receptor beta chain described here comes from a study of monozygotic twins with inflammatory bowel disease. With no T cell sorting beforehand, total RNA was isolated from whole blood. Overall study results and limits: Patient repertoire variability may have increased through differing immunosuppressive treatments.

CDR3 length equals 14 residues. Germline loops: CDR1 DFQATT, CDR2 SNEGSKA (reference sequence). Notes on this clonotype: Antigen unknown.

From the 5' RACE reads, TCRdb lists one entry per CDR3 protein and no DNA. The table for this sample gives over 35,000 distinct CDR3 sequences. The sample consisted of blood. This TCR derives from a human donor with ulcerative colitis or Crohn's disease, or a healthy co-twin of an affected twin (not recorded which). This chain joins TRBV20-1 and TRBJ2-3; absent DNA, TCRdb's TRBD2 call cannot be checked. Here the CDR3 reads CSANPGGPNFTQYF.